These T cell receptor beta chains were read from a single sample in a study of patients and donors after allogeneic stem cell transplantation. TCRdb reprocessed the RT-PCR reads with MiXCR, giving one entry per CDR3 protein. The repertoire holds about 96,000 distinct CDR3 sequences, with roughly 48% as singletons. Sequenced input: blood, either unsorted or a sorted T cell fraction (not recorded which). These receptors originate from a human donor who was either an allogeneic HSCT recipient or a stem cell or donor lymphocyte infusion donor (not recorded which). It is not recorded whose cells these are; they may come from a transplant donor. Each CDR3 is given with its conserved first and last residue. Each record gives: clone size, J gene, D gene, V gene, CDR3 DNA, CDR3 protein. D genes are given only for firm matches. A row's size may be missing; if present it is once, few, many or a size class.

size: NA
J: TRBJ1-6
D: NA
V: TRBV4-2
DNA: TGTGCCAGCAGCCAAGGAAACACAGGGACGGCCCTCCACTTT
CDR3: CASSQGNTGTALHF

size: NA
J: TRBJ1-5
D: NA
V: TRBV20-1
DNA: TGCAGTGCTAGTGGATCCGACGTCAATCAGCCCCAGCATTTT
CDR3: CSASGSDVNQPQHF

size: NA
J: TRBJ2-1
D: TRBD2
V: TRBV6-2/TRBV6-3
DNA: TGTGCCAGCAGTTACACGTACGGAGGACTAGCTGGAGCGAATGAGCAGTTCTTC
CDR3: CASSYTYGGLAGANEQFF

size: NA
J: TRBJ1-6
D: NA
V: TRBV12-3/TRBV12-4
DNA: TGTGCCAGCAGTTTAGGGGCAGAGGCCTCACCCCTCCACTTT
CDR3: CASSLGAEASPLHF

size: once
J: TRBJ1-5
D: NA
V: TRBV5-1
DNA: TGCACCAGCAGCCGGGACGTGTCAGGCCAGCCCCAGCATTTT
CDR3: CTSSRDVSGQPQHF

size: few
J: TRBJ1-1
D: NA
V: TRBV20-1
DNA: TGCAGTGCTAGTGGGGACCGCAATCCATGGCAAGCTTTCTTT
CDR3: CSASGDRNPWQAFF

size: few
J: TRBJ1-1
D: TRBD1
V: TRBV20-1
DNA: TGCAGTGCTAGGCCGATAACCGGGACAGGGTTTACTGAAGCTTTCTTT
CDR3: CSARPITGTGFTEAFF

size: NA
J: TRBJ2-5
D: NA
V: TRBV5-1
DNA: TGCGCCAGCAGCTTCGAAGAGACCCAGTACTTC
CDR3: CASSFEETQYF

size: NA
J: TRBJ1-1
D: NA
V: TRBV12-3/TRBV12-4
DNA: TGTGCCAGCGCTCACACCCAGGGGAACACTGAAGCTTTCTTT
CDR3: CASAHTQGNTEAFF

size: NA
J: TRBJ1-2
D: NA
V: TRBV2
DNA: TGTGCCAGCACCCCCGAGGCCTCGGTGCGTGGCTACACCTTC
CDR3: CASTPEASVRGYTF

size: NA
J: TRBJ2-7
D: TRBD1
V: TRBV5-1
DNA: TGCGCCAGCAGCATTACCGGGACAGTCAACGAGCAGTACTTC
CDR3: CASSITGTVNEQYF

size: few
J: TRBJ1-1
D: NA
V: TRBV24-1
DNA: TGTGCCACCAGTGCCGAGACCGGGACTGAAGCTTTCTTT
CDR3: CATSAETGTEAFF

size: NA
J: TRBJ2-3
D: NA
V: TRBV7-2
DNA: TGTGCCAGCAGCTTACCACCGGGACCCAGCTGGTATTTT
CDR3: CASSLPPGPSWYF

size: once
J: TRBJ1-5
D: NA
V: TRBV6-2/TRBV6-3
DNA: TGTGCCAGCAGTTACACGCCGCAACAGGGTTATCAGCCCCAGCATTTT
CDR3: CASSYTPQQGYQPQHF

size: NA
J: TRBJ1-1
D: TRBD1
V: TRBV30
DNA: TGTGCCGGGGACAGGGTGCGCACTGAAGCTTTCTTT
CDR3: CAGDRVRTEAFF

size: NA
J: TRBJ1-6
D: TRBD1
V: TRBV5-5
DNA: TGTGCCAGCAGCTTGCAGGGGGCGAACTATAATTCACCCCTCCACTTT
CDR3: CASSLQGANYNSPLHF

size: NA
J: TRBJ1-2
D: NA
V: TRBV18
DNA: TGTGCCAGCTCACTGTGGGAGCGGCTGGGCGACTATGGCTACACCTTC
CDR3: CASSLWERLGDYGYTF

size: NA
J: TRBJ2-1
D: NA
V: TRBV29-1
DNA: TGCAGCGTAAAGGAGTGGGATGAGCAGTTCTTC
CDR3: CSVKEWDEQFF

size: few
J: TRBJ1-3
D: NA
V: TRBV19
DNA: TGTGCCAGTAGTATAGACAGGAGCTCTGGAAACACCATATATTTT
CDR3: CASSIDRSSGNTIYF

size: NA
J: TRBJ1-1
D: TRBD1
V: TRBV7-2
DNA: TGTGCCAGCAGCTTCACAGGGGGCATGGACACTGAAGCTTTCTTT
CDR3: CASSFTGGMDTEAFF

size: NA
J: TRBJ2-7
D: NA
V: TRBV29-1
DNA: TGCAGCGTGAGGGGAGATTCCCCCCAGTACGAGCAGTACTTC
CDR3: CSVRGDSPQYEQYF

size: NA
J: TRBJ1-2
D: NA
V: TRBV12-3/TRBV12-4
DNA: TGTGCCAGCAGCCCGACAGGAGAGCCGATTTTGCCTGGCTACACCTTC
CDR3: CASSPTGEPILPGYTF

size: NA
J: TRBJ1-5
D: NA
V: TRBV20-1
DNA: TGCAGTGCTAGGAGGCAGTTCAATCAGCCCCAGCATTTT
CDR3: CSARRQFNQPQHF

size: NA
J: TRBJ2-2
D: NA
V: TRBV4-1
DNA: TGCGCCAGCAGCCGGATCCAACAGGGAGCCGGGGAGCTGTTTTTT
CDR3: CASSRIQQGAGELFF

size: few
J: TRBJ1-2
D: NA
V: TRBV5-6
DNA: TGTGCCAGCAGCTCCAACAGGGACCTTGGCTACACCTTC
CDR3: CASSSNRDLGYTF

size: few
J: TRBJ1-1
D: TRBD1
V: TRBV7-9
DNA: TGTGCCAGCAGCTCGGGGACAGGGGGAACTGAAGCTTTCTTT
CDR3: CASSSGTGGTEAFF

size: few
J: TRBJ1-2
D: TRBD1
V: TRBV27
DNA: TGTGCCAGCAGTTTAGGGACCGGGACAGGGAATGGCTACACCTTC
CDR3: CASSLGTGTGNGYTF

size: NA
J: TRBJ1-2
D: NA
V: TRBV6-5
DNA: TGTGCCAGCAGCCCCCCAACCGGACCAAATGGCTGCACCTTC
CDR3: CASSPPTGPNGCTF

size: NA
J: TRBJ1-2
D: TRBD1
V: TRBV24-1
DNA: TGTGCCACCAGTGATCCCCGGACAGGGCCCTATGGCTACACCTTC
CDR3: CATSDPRTGPYGYTF